The source of this T cell receptor (beta chain) is a study of blood T cell repertoires in COVID-19. V trimming: 5 bases; J trimming: 8 bases; junction bases outside the gene matches: 12. The germline V gene encodes CDR1 SGHTA and CDR2 FQGNSA. This CDR3 has 16 amino acids. Measured with immunoSEQ multiplex PCR; TCRdb has only the in-frame clones, and not every one. The sample records around 300,000 clones, 70% to 90% being singletons. V usage is TRBV7-2 and J usage is TRBJ2-1; 10 positions match TRBD1. The TCR originated in a woman in her twenties or thirties who had recovered from COVID-19. Sequenced sample: peripheral blood. The CDR3: CASSGPRDRGGYEQFF. The CDR3 nucleotides are TGTGCCAGCAGCGGACCCCGGGACAGGGGTGGTTATGAGCAGTTCTTC. The variable domain in full, completed from reference TRBV7-2 and TRBJ2-1, reads GAGVSQSPSNKVTEKGKDVELRCDPISGHTALYWYRQSLGQGLEFLIYFQGNSAPDKSGLPSDRFSAERTGGSVSTLTIQRTQQEDSAVYLCASSGPRDRGGYEQFFGPGTRLTVL.